This TCR beta chain was recovered during a study of shared clonotypes between healthy human individuals. The wider study: Plates per donor: three CD4 naive, three CD4 memory, two CD8 naive, one CD8 memory.

Study-level points and caveats: Non-shared clonotypes were found to have lower generation probabilities than the clonotypes that were shared by all four of the sorted-subset donors.

Each cell subset's genomic DNA was divided evenly among several immunoSEQ plates. The data were produced by immunoSEQ multiplex PCR, yet TCRdb's version contains in-frame clones alone and is incomplete. The sample yields 2 million to 2.5 million clones, 85% to 95% seen once. CD4+ cells underwent separation, giving CD45RA+ naive and CD45RA-negative memory subsets. CDR1 is LNHDA and CDR2 is SQIVND in the germline V gene (reference sequence). The length of the CDR3 is 15 residues. J lost 4 bases, V lost 7 bases, and 10 bases had no gene match. On this clone itself: Its cognate antigen is unknown.

The sequenced material came from naive CD4+ T cells from PBMCs. Regarding subset: CD45RA+ positively selected. The receptor was isolated from a man in his late teens or twenties in good health. Some clones in this sample may be carry-over from other donors' samples. The J gene is TRBJ1-1, the V gene TRBV19, with 9 bases identical to TRBD1. CDR3 bases: TGTGCCAGTACCAGACTGGGACAGGGTAGCACTGAAGCTTTCTTT. Protein sequence: CASTRLGQGSTEAFF.